The present entry profiles one T cell receptor beta chain with its context. No cognate antigen has been identified for it. Nothing much larger sits one base from this clone, and base qualities are not available. The entry originates in a study of hypomethylating agent response in myelodysplastic syndrome (dated by TCRdb to the early 2020s). Broadly, across the study: The hypomethylating agent given was azacitidine in about 75% of the 11 patients and decitabine in 3 of 11 patients. Of the myelodysplastic syndrome patients in the cohort, eight to ten were male and 2 were female. Patients had a mean age of approximately 67 +/- 5.9 years, and a diploid cytogenetic profile was the most common. TET2 mutation was identified most frequently, being present in about 45% of the 11 patients. Complete response or hematologic improvement was achieved by six patients, and 4 or 5 patients were classified as non-responders. Response was defined as complete response or hematologic improvement, and patients who met neither criterion were classified as non-responders.

Germline trimming: 9 bases from V, 6 bases from J; junction bases outside gene matches: 7. Taken from cysteine to phenylalanine, the CDR3 has 12 residues. Only the CDR3 DNA stays, 36 bases, in frame from base 1. CDR1 and CDR2 (LNHDA, SQIVND) derive from the germline V gene (reference sequence). Receptor libraries were prepared by the immunoSEQ multiplex PCR assay. Survey resolution was used, with two replicates of around 200 ng each, totaling 400 ng of DNA per sample. The hsTCRB kit detected rearranged TCRB sequences in genomic DNA using multiplex PCR primers targeting V and J genes. The first PCR used the QIAGEN Multiplex PCR Kit for roughly 30 cycles to amplify the CDR3 region. Sample barcodes and Illumina adapters were attached to each replicate during a second PCR lasting 7 to 9 cycles. Pooled libraries were quantified with a QuantStudio 6 and the KAPA library quantification kit. About 15 pM of pooled libraries were sequenced on an Illumina MiSeq with 156-cycle single-end reads and a 15-cycle index read. The study's own analysis went as follows. Of about 160,000 unique clonotypes, approximately 1.8% were flagged by VDJdb annotation as previously reported viral-epitope-specific. The immunoSEQ Data Assistant and immunoSEQ Analyzer turned the raw reads into TCRB repertoires that were normalized and annotated. Clonotype analysis used the immunarch R package version 0.6.5 and BioAnalyzer. Before richness was estimated, every repertoire was downsampled to the clone count of the smallest repertoire. Fisher's exact tests classified clonotypes as expanded, contracted or novel, with novel meaning zero frequency before treatment. Significantly changed CDR3 beta sequences were clustered with GLIPH2 using simulation_depth=1000 and kmer_min_depth=3, and CDR3s shorter than five residues were excluded. TCRdb provides this immuneACCESS table in a form limited to in-frame rearrangements. Some clones are lacking; in checked studies, under half of them reflect an unresolved V gene, and why the rest are absent is not known. V and J calls and clone size are as listed in that table; D and trimming were resolved from the DNA. This sample is represented by about 5,100 clones; 81% of them were singletons. About a sixth of the sample is held by the ten biggest clonotypes.

The investigation overall reported the following: Richness, rarefaction diversity and clonality did not change significantly after hypomethylating agent treatment, across all patients or within response groups. Healthy control donors were not age-matched to MDS patients, which could have impacted the MDS versus healthy comparison. Only ten to twelve patients were analyzed, so the study cohort was small. Responders more often showed novel clonotypes emerging, while non-responders displayed more contracted clonotypes after treatment. Whether the shared GLIPH2 clusters possibly recognize novel MDS antigens was not confirmed and still needs to be tested experimentally.

Bulk bone marrow was analyzed without sorting T-cell subsets. Bone marrow from approximately ten myelodysplastic syndrome patients, collected before and after hypomethylating agent therapy, underwent immunosequencing of the TCR beta CDR3 regions. For longitudinal repertoire tracking, a baseline bone marrow plus two to three bone marrows at different post-treatment timepoints were contributed by each patient. Genomic DNA was extracted from whole bone marrow, and quality was checked by TapeStation, NanoDrop OneC and PicoGreen assays. The source is a human donor with myelodysplastic syndrome. The chain is made from TRBV19 and TRBJ2-7; the junction holds 8 bases that match TRBD1. This material consisted of bone marrow, taken before or after starting hypomethylating agent treatment for myelodysplastic syndrome (not recorded which). The encoded CDR3 is CASGTGFGEQYF. The bases are TGTGCCAGCGGGACAGGTTTCGGCGAGCAGTACTTC. The CDR3 plus the reference TRBV19 and TRBJ2-7 genes for the other parts give the full variable domain: DGGITQSPKYLFRKEGQNVTLSCEQNLNHDAMYWYRQDPGQGLRLIYYSQIVNDFQKGDIAEGYSVSREKKESFPLTVTSAQKNPTAFYLCASGTGFGEQYFGPGTRLTVT.